This TCR beta chain was found in a study of T-cell reconstitution after alpha-beta-depleted transplantation in children. Trimming removed 3 bases from V and 4 bases from J, with 12 bases in between. Germline V gene sequence: CDR1 MNHEY, CDR2 SVGAGI. CDR3 length equals 14 residues. TCRbeta library preparation incorporated unique molecular identifiers. Each CDR3 protein gets one entry after TCRdb re-called the PCR reads with MiXCR. Among 200,000 to 250,000 distinct CDR3 sequences listed, around 11% were seen once. This receptor was taken from a human donor who donated a stem cell graft to a child with acute lymphoblastic leukemia. The chain recombines TRBV6-5 with TRBJ2-5, with D possibly matching TRBD1 (5 bases). The input for sequencing was PBMCs from the stem cell graft donor, taken from the stem cell graft. The CDR3 DNA reads TGTGCCAGCAGTTATGTTTCTGGGGCAGAGACCCAGTACTTC. Encoded protein: CASSYVSGAETQYF.